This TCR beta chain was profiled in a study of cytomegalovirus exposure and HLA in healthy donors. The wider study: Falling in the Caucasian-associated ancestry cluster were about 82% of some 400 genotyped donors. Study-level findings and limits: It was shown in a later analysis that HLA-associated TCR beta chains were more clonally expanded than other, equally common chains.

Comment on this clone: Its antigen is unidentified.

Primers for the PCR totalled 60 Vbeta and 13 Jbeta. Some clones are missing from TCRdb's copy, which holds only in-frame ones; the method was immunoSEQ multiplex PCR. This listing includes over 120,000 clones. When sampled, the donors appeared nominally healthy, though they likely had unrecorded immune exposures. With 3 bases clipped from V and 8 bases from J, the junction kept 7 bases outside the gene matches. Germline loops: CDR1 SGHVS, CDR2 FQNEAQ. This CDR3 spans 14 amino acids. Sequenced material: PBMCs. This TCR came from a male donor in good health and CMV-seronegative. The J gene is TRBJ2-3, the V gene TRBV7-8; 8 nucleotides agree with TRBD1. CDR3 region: CASSLDRAASTQYF. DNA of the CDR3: TGTGCCAGCAGCTTGGACAGGGCGGCCAGTACGCAGTATTTT.